Below, 10 T cell receptor beta chains from the same sample are listed, as sequenced in a study of blood T cells in healthy people across ages. Next came a second PCR, run for about 6 to 12 cycles, which used a sample-barcoded 5' primer along with a J-beta primer mix. From the 5' RACE reads, TCRdb called clonotypes with MiXCR, one entry per CDR3 protein. The table has more than 1 million distinct CDR3 sequences, 40% to 50% seen once. The sequenced sample consisted of blood. The receptor source for this set is an older woman in good health.

The chain recombines TRBV28 with TRBJ2-2; 9 bases agree with TRBD2. With 10 bases clipped from V and 4 bases from J, the junction kept 16 bases outside the gene matches. The CDR3 is made up of 17 amino acids. Germline-derived CDR1 and CDR2 are MDHEN and SYDVKM. The CDR3 DNA reads as TGTGCCACCACTCGTGGAGCGGGAGGACCCCCCACCGGGGAGCTGTTTTTT. Protein: CATTRGAGGPPTGELFF.

This CDR3 reads CSAGTSAQETQYF. The DNA for the CDR3 is TGCAGTGCTGGGACTAGCGCACAAGAGACCCAGTACTTC. V and J are TRBV20-1 and TRBJ2-5, with 10 bases aligning to TRBD2. Looked up from germline, CDR1 is DFQATT and CDR2 is SNEGSKA (reference sequence). V dropped 5 bases and J dropped 2; count of bases not matched to a gene: 2. The CDR3 length is 13 residues.

The CDR3 coding sequence is TGTGCCAGCTCATTTACTCAGGGACCTACTGAAGCTTTCTTT. Encoded protein: CASSFTQGPTEAFF. The gene calls are TRBV18 and TRBJ1-1, with D tentatively TRBD1 (5 bases). Germline values: CDR1 KGHSH, CDR2 LQKENI. This CDR3 has 14 residues. Trimming stripped 5 bases from V and 5 bases from J, with 15 bases between.

This clonotype was seen once. Being one base from a much bigger clone, this may be a read error. This chain connects TRBV4-2 to TRBJ2-7, with D possibly being TRBD2 (6 bases). The V gene's germline CDR1 is LGHNA and CDR2 YNFKEQ. The CDR3 length is 16 residues. Trimming stripped 1 base from V and 5 bases from J, with 18 bases between. The CDR3: CASSQAVGGPTDEQYF. Written as DNA, the CDR3 is TGTGCCAGCAGCCAAGCTGTGGGGGGACCCACCGACGAGCAGTACTTC.

This clonotype was counted a few times. This chain joins TRBV28 and TRBJ1-2; D is unresolved. There are 14 residues in the CDR3. The V and J ends lost 2 bases and 4 bases respectively, with 11 bases between them. Germline V CDR1 and CDR2: MDHEN, SYDVKM. The CDR3 loop is CASSLMGKIYGYTF. CDR3 nucleotide sequence: TGTGCCAGCAGTTTAATGGGGAAGATCTATGGCTACACCTTC.

CDR3 in amino acids: CASSFLGQGAREQYF. The DNA of the CDR3 is TGTGCCAGCAGCTTCCTAGGGCAGGGGGCGCGCGAGCAGTACTTC. This chain joins TRBV5-5 and TRBJ2-7; the match to TRBD1 covers 8 bases. Germline lookup yields CDR1 SGHKS and CDR2 YYEKEE (reference sequence). The CDR3 totals 15 residues. After removal of 2 bases from V and 6 bases from J, the junction contained 10 bases not matched to a gene.

The chain uses TRBV6-1 and TRBJ2-3, with 15 bases fitting TRBD2. Germline CDR1 reads MNHNS; CDR2 reads SASEGT. V was pared by 8 bases and J by 6 bases, with 12 bases of the junction left unmatched. There are 17 residues in the CDR3. The CDR3 nucleotides are TGTGCCAGCGGGATTCGGACTAGCGGGAGGGCCAGGGATACGCAGTATTTT. Protein sequence: CASGIRTSGRARDTQYF.

This clonotype was detected many times. The V call is TRBV29-1, the J call TRBJ2-5; 7 positions agree with TRBD1. Looked up from germline, CDR1 is SQVTM and CDR2 is ANQGSEA. Germline trimming cut 7 bases from V and 2 bases from J; bases unmatched to any gene: 7. The CDR3 loop spans 13 amino acids. Here the CDR3 DNA reads TGCAGCGCAACCGGGACAGTACAAGAGACCCAGTACTTC. It encodes CSATGTVQETQYF.

Only a few counts were recorded for this clonotype. The V and J genes are TRBV7-9 and TRBJ2-7, with 8 bases that match TRBD1. V shed 5 bases and J 4 bases; nucleotides not matched to a gene: 10. Germline V gene sequence: CDR1 SEHNR, CDR2 FQNEAQ (reference sequence). The CDR3 is made up of 15 amino acids. CDR3 sequence: CASSQAGGEDYEQYF. The CDR3 DNA reads as TGTGCCAGCAGCCAGGCAGGGGGCGAAGATTACGAGCAGTACTTC.

This chain links TRBV9 with TRBJ2-7, with D possibly matching TRBD1 (5 bases). Germline V gives CDR1 SGDLS, CDR2 YYNGEE. The germline V and J ends were trimmed by 3 bases and 7 bases, with 17 bases remaining between them. This CDR3 contains 14 residues. The DNA for the CDR3 is TGTGCCAGCAGCGCCTCGGACACCGCTCGGGAGCAGTACTTC. It yields the protein CASSASDTAREQYF.